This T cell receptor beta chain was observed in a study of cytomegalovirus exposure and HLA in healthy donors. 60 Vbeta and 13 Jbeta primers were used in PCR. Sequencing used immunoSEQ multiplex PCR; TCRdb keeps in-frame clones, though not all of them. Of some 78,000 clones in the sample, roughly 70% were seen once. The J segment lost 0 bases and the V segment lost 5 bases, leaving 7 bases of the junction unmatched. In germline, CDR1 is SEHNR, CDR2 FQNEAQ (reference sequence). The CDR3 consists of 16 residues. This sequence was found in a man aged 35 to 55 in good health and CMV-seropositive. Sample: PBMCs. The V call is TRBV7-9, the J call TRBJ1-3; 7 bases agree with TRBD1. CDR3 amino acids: CASSPWGQHSGNTIYF. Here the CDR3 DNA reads TGTGCCAGCAGCCCTTGGGGACAGCACTCTGGAAACACCATATATTTT.